Listed here are 21 T cell receptor beta chains from one sample, sequenced in a study of blood T cell repertoires in COVID-19. Some clones are missing from TCRdb's copy, which holds only in-frame ones; the method was immunoSEQ multiplex PCR. The table includes 150,000 to 200,000 clones, about 88% detected once. Sequenced sample: peripheral blood. Source of these receptors: a man between 18 and 29 years old with acute or convalescent COVID-19.

The chain joins TRBV27 to TRBJ2-2; a weak D match, TRBD2 (6 bases). V lost 7 bases and J lost 0, with 24 bases in between. This CDR3 has 19 residues. The germline CDR1 and CDR2 sequences are MNHEY and SMNVEV (reference sequence). CDR3 coding DNA: TGTGCCAGCAAAGTAGGGACGGAGGGTTATTACACGAACACCGGGGAGCTGTTTTTT. It is translated as CASKVGTEGYYTNTGELFF.

The rearrangement links TRBV7-6 to TRBJ2-3; maybe TRBD1 (6 bases). The germline V gene has CDR1 SGHVS and CDR2 FNYEAQ. V was trimmed by 3 bases and J by 5 bases, leaving 24 bases between them. This CDR3 is 18 amino acids long. CDR3 nucleotides: TGTGCCAGCAGCTTGCAAGAGTTCCACAGGGTTCTTGTAGATACGCAGTATTTT. Its translation is CASSLQEFHRVLVDTQYF.

The gene calls are TRBV14 and TRBJ1-1; the D gene is possibly TRBD1 (5 bases). V shed 1 base and J shed 8 bases, with 11 bases lying between them. Germline V CDR1 and CDR2: SGHDN, FVKESK. The CDR3 spans 13 residues. The CDR3 DNA is TGTGCCAGCAGCCAAGTACAGGTGGGGGAAGCTTTCTTT. Encoded protein: CASSQVQVGEAFF.

V and J are TRBV6-5 and TRBJ2-7; a possible D gene is TRBD1 (5 bases). Germline V lookup: CDR1 MNHEY, CDR2 SVGAGI. Deletions cut 6 bases from V and 0 bases from J, with 9 bases between. This CDR3 comprises 13 residues. The DNA for the CDR3 is TGTGCCAGCAGGAGACAGAGCTCCTACGAGCAGTACTTC. Amino acids: CASRRQSSYEQYF.

This sequence joins TRBV20-1 and TRBJ1-2; D unresolved. Trimming left V 3 bases short and J 5 bases short, with 7 bases between. Germline values: CDR1 DFQATT, CDR2 SNEGSKA (reference sequence). This CDR3 has 11 residues. CDR3 in amino acids: CSASPVYGYTF. The CDR3 coding sequence is TGCAGTGCTAGCCCAGTTTATGGCTACACCTTC.

The chain couples TRBV6-2 or TRBV6-3 to TRBJ1-1, with D perhaps matching TRBD1 (6 bases). The germline CDR1 and CDR2 sequences are MNHEY and SVGEGT. The V end was cut by 5 bases, the J end by 8 bases, with 18 bases between. The CDR3 totals 14 residues. The CDR3 is CASSAPRTVAEAFF. In DNA, the CDR3 is TGTGCCAGCAGTGCCCCTAGGACAGTGGCCGAAGCTTTCTTT.

This clone was detected a few times. This chain joins TRBV19 and TRBJ2-2, with D hard to call. The CDR3 is 13 residues long. Looked up from germline, CDR1 is LNHDA and CDR2 is SQIVND (reference sequence). V was pared by 1 base and J by 6 bases, with 6 bases between. The CDR3 here is CASSIGPAGELFF. CDR3 coding DNA: TGTGCCAGTAGTATAGGGCCAGCCGGGGAGCTGTTTTTT.

The chain combines TRBV10-3 with TRBJ1-1; D ambiguous. CDR1 is ENHRY, CDR2 SYGVKD, per germline. V was cut by 7 bases and J by 1 base, with 13 bases left in between. The CDR3 covers 14 residues. Here the CDR3 reads CAIKEDGTNTEAFF. CDR3 DNA sequence: TGTGCCATCAAGGAGGACGGAACGAACACTGAAGCTTTCTTT.

Points on this clone: One junction end does not reproduce the germline sequence, and a read error may be involved. The rearrangement links TRBV30 to TRBJ1-2; 8 bases match TRBD1. CDR1 and CDR2 from the germline V gene are GTSNPN and SVGIG (reference sequence). This CDR3 has 12 residues. CDR3 sequence reads: CARRTGFNGYTF. In DNA form, the CDR3 reads TGTGCCCGGAGGACAGGGTTTAATGGCTACACCTTC.

The chain couples TRBV19 to TRBJ1-2; 7 bases line up with TRBD1. The CDR3 runs 15 residues. The ends lost 5 bases at V and 3 bases at J; junction bases unmatched: 9. The germline CDR1 and CDR2 sequences are LNHDA and SQIVND (reference sequence). The CDR3 reads CASSVPDRPHYGYTF. The CDR3 nucleotides read TGTGCCAGTAGTGTCCCGGACAGGCCCCACTATGGCTACACCTTC.

The chain joins TRBV29-1 to TRBJ2-7; TRBD1 matches 8 bases. Germline V CDR1 and CDR2: SQVTM, ANQGSEA. V lost 6 bases, J lost 1 base, and 8 bases stayed unmatched. This CDR3 spans 14 amino acids. In nucleotides, the CDR3 is TGCAGCGTCCAGGGACAGGCGCTTTCCTACGAGCAGTACTTC. It specifies CSVQGQALSYEQYF.

This chain uses TRBV5-1 with TRBJ1-6; TRBD1 matches at 7 bases. Unmatched junction bases numbered 3, after V lost 0 bases and J lost 6 bases. There are 15 residues in the CDR3. CDR1 is SGHRS, CDR2 YFSETQ, per germline. The CDR3 loop is CASSLGGQSNSPLHF. CDR3 nucleotides: TGCGCCAGCAGCTTGGGGGGACAGAGTAATTCACCCCTCCACTTT. The full variable domain, its missing parts supplied by reference TRBV5-1 and TRBJ1-6, is KAGVTQTPRYLIKTRGQQVTLSCSPISGHRSVSWYQQTPGQGLQFLFEYFSETQRNKGNFPGRFSGRQFSNSRSEMNVSTLELGDSALYLCASSLGGQSNSPLHFGNGTRLTVT.

The chain recombines TRBV7-9 with TRBJ1-2; 12 bases match TRBD1. Germline CDR1 reads SEHNR; CDR2 reads FQNEAQ (reference sequence). This CDR3 has 14 amino acids. Trimming took 7 bases from V and 7 from J; bases not matched to a gene: 7. This CDR3 reads CASNAGQGAIGYTF. Here the CDR3 DNA reads TGTGCCAGCAACGCGGGACAGGGGGCCATTGGCTACACCTTC.

This chain connects TRBV3-1 (or the pseudogene TRBV3-2) to TRBJ1-4, with a weak D call TRBD1 (5 bases). V was cut by 7 bases and J by 7 bases, with 13 bases left in between. This CDR3 has 13 residues. The germline V gene encodes CDR1 LGHDT and CDR2 YNNKEL (reference sequence). This CDR3 reads CASTRGEFEKLFF. The CDR3 bases are TGTGCCAGCACCCGGGGGGAATTTGAAAAACTGTTTTTT.

This clone was recorded only once. The rearrangement joins TRBV28 to TRBJ1-2; 7 nucleotides align to TRBD1. The CDR3 has 15 residues. Germline CDR1 MDHEN, CDR2 SYDVKM. V was pared by 3 bases and J by 0 bases, with 4 bases of the junction left unmatched. This CDR3 reads CASSFRDRANYGYTF. The CDR3 nucleotides read TGTGCCAGCAGTTTCCGGGACAGAGCTAACTATGGCTACACCTTC.

The V and J genes are TRBV5-1 and TRBJ1-2, with D maybe TRBD1 (6 bases). Germline V gene lookup returns CDR1 SGHRS and CDR2 YFSETQ. V was pared by 4 bases and J by 0 bases, with 28 bases between. The CDR3 runs to 20 residues. As DNA, the CDR3 is TGCGCCAGCAGCCGAAACGCCGGGACATTCGAAACTAGGCCTAACTATGGCTACACCTTC. This gives the protein CASSRNAGTFETRPNYGYTF.

The chain employs TRBV7-3 and TRBJ2-1; TRBD2 matches at 9 bases. Germline trimming cut 0 bases from V and 8 bases from J; bases unmatched to any gene: 5. CDR3 length: 15 amino acids. CDR1 is SGHTA and CDR2 is FQGTGA in the germline V gene. The CDR3 loop is CASSLTSGGIYEQFF. CDR3 DNA sequence: TGTGCCAGCAGCTTAACGAGCGGGGGGATCTATGAGCAGTTCTTC.

The chain has TRBV9 and TRBJ1-2; D is undetermined. This CDR3 is built from 14 residues. Trimming cost V 0 bases and J 6 bases, with 12 bases left between them. CDR1 and CDR2 from the germline V gene are SGDLS and YYNGEE. CDR3 sequence (DNA): TGTGCCAGCAGCGTAGGCGACCAGGCTCATGGCTACACCTTC. Translated, it gives CASSVGDQAHGYTF.

This chain uses TRBV6-5 with TRBJ2-3, with TRBD1 matching 10 bases. This CDR3 has 13 amino acids. The V gene's germline CDR1 is MNHEY and CDR2 SVGAGI. The trim removed 11 bases at V and 4 bases at J, leaving 6 bases unmatched. The CDR3 loop is CAARDRGPDTQYF. In DNA form, the CDR3 reads TGTGCCGCCCGGGACAGGGGCCCAGATACGCAGTATTTT.

The chain uses TRBV9 and TRBJ1-5; no clear D gene. The CDR3 is 13 amino acids. Germline lookup yields CDR1 SGDLS and CDR2 YYNGEE. Trimming stripped 3 bases from V and 5 bases from J, with 9 bases between. CDR3 sequence (DNA): TGTGCCAGCAGCGGATCTCCGGATCAGCCCCAGCATTTT. Protein: CASSGSPDQPQHF.

V and J are TRBV12-3 or TRBV12-4 and TRBJ2-7, with TRBD1 matching 9 bases. This CDR3 is 13 amino acids long. V was pared by 4 bases and J by 7 bases, with 5 bases of the junction left unmatched. The CDR3 here is CASSSGQGLEQYV. In DNA, the CDR3 is TGTGCCAGCAGTTCAGGACAGGGGCTGGAGCAGTACGTC.